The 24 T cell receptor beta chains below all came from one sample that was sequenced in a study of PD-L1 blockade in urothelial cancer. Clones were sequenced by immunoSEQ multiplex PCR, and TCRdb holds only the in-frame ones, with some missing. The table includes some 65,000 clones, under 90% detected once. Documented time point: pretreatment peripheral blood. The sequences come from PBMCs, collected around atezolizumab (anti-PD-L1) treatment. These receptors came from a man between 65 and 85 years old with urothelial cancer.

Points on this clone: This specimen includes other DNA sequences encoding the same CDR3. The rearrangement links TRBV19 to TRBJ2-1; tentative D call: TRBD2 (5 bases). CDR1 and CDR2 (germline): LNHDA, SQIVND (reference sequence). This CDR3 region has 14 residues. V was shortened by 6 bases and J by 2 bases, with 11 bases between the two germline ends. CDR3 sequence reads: CASRSLAPYNEQFF. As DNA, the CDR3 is TGTGCCAGTAGGTCCCTAGCCCCCTACAATGAGCAGTTCTTC.

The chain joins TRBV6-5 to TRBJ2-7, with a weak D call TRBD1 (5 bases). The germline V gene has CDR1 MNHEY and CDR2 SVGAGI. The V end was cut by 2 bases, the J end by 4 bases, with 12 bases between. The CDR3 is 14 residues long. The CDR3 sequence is CASSYGDSRYEQYF. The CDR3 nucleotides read TGTGCCAGCAGTTACGGAGACAGTAGATACGAGCAGTACTTC.

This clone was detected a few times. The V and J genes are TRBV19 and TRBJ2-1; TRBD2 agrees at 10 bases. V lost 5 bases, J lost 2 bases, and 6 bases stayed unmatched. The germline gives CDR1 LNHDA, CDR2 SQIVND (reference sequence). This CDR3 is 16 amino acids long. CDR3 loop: CASSGRTSGTYNEQFF. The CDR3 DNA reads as TGTGCCAGTAGTGGCCGGACTAGCGGCACCTACAATGAGCAGTTCTTC. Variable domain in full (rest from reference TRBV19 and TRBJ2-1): DGGITQSPKYLFRKEGQNVTLSCEQNLNHDAMYWYRQDPGQGLRLIYYSQIVNDFQKGDIAEGYSVSREKKESFPLTVTSAQKNPTAFYLCASSGRTSGTYNEQFFGPGTRLTVL.

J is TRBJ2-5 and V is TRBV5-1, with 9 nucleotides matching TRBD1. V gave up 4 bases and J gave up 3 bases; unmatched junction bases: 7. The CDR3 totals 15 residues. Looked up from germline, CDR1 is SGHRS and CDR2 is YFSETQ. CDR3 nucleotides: TGCGCCAGCAGCCGAGCCGGGACAGGGAAAGAGACCCAGTACTTC. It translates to CASSRAGTGKETQYF. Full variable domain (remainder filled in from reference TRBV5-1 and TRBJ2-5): KAGVTQTPRYLIKTRGQQVTLSCSPISGHRSVSWYQQTPGQGLQFLFEYFSETQRNKGNFPGRFSGRQFSNSRSEMNVSTLELGDSALYLCASSRAGTGKETQYFGPGTRLLVL.

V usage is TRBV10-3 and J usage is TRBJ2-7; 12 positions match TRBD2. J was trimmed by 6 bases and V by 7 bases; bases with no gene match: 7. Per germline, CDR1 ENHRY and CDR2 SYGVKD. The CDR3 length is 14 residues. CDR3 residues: CAIKLAGGPREQYF. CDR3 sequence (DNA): TGTGCCATCAAGCTAGCGGGAGGGCCTCGCGAGCAGTACTTC.

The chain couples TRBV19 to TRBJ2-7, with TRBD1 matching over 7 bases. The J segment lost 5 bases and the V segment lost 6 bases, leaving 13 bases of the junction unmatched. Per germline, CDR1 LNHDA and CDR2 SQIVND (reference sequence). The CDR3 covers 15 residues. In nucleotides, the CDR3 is TGTGCCAGTAGAGTACAAGACAGGGCCTACAACGAGCAGTACTTC. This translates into CASRVQDRAYNEQYF.

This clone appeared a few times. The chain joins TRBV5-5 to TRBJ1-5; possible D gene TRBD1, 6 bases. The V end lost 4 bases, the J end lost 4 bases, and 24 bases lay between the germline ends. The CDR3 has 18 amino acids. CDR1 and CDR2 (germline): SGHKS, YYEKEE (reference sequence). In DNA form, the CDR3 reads TGTGCCAGCAGCGCTAAGCCCCAGGTAGCGGGGACAAATCAGCCCCAGCATTTT. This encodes CASSAKPQVAGTNQPQHF. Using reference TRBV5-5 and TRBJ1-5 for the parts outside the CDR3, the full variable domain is DAGVTQSPTHLIKTRGQQVTLRCSPISGHKSVSWYQQVLGQGPQFIFQYYEKEERGRGNFPDRFSARQFPNYSSELNVNALLLGDSALYLCASSAKPQVAGTNQPQHFGDGTRLSIL.

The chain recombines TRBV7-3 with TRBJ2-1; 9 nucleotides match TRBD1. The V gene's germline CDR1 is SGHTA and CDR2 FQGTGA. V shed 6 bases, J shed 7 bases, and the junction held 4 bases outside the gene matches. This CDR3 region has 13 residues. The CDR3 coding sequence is TGTGCCAGCAGATCCGGGACAGGGAATGAGCAGTTCTTC. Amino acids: CASRSGTGNEQFF.

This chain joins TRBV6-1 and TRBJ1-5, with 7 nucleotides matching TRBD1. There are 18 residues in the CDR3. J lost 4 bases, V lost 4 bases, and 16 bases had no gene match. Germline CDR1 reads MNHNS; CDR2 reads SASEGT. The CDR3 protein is CASSAQTGWEMGNQPQHF. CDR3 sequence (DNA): TGTGCCAGCAGTGCCCAGACAGGGTGGGAGATGGGGAATCAGCCCCAGCATTTT.

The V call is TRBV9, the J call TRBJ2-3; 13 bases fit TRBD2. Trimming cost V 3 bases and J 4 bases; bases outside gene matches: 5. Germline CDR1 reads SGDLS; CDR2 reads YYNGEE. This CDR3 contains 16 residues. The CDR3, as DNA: TGTGCCAGCAGCGCACTAGCGGGAGGGGGGGCAGATACGCAGTATTTT. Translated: CASSALAGGGADTQYF.

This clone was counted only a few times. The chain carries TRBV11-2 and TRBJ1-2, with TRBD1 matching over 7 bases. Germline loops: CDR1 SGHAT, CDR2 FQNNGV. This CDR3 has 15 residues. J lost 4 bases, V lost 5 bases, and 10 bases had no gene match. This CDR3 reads CASSSDRASPYGYTF. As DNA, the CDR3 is TGTGCCAGCAGCAGTGACAGGGCATCTCCCTATGGCTACACCTTC.

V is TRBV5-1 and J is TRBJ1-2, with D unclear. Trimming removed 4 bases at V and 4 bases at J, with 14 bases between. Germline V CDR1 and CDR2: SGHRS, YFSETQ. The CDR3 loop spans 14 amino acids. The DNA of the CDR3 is TGCGCCAGCAGCCAAACTCCGGGAGGCTATGGCTACACCTTC. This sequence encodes CASSQTPGGYGYTF.

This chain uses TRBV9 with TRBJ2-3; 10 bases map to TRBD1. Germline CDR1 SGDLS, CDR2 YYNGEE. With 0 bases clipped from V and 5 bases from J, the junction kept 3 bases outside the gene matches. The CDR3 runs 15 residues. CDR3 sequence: CASSVAGQGLDTQYF. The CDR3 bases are TGTGCCAGCAGCGTAGCGGGACAGGGGTTAGATACGCAGTATTTT.

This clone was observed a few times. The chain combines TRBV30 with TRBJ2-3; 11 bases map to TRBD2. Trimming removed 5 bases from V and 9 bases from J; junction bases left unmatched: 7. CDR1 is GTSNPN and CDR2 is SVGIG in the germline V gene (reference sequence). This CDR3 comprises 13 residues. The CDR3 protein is CAWGLAGGLTQYF. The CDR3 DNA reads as TGTGCCTGGGGACTAGCGGGTGGGTTAACGCAGTATTTT.

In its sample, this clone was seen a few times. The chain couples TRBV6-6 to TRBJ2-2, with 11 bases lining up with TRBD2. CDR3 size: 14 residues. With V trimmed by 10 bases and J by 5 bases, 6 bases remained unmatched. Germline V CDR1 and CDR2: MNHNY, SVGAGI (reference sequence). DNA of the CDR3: TGTGCCACTTCGGGACTAGCGGTTACCGGGGAGCTGTTTTTT. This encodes CATSGLAVTGELFF.

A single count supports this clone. The CDR3 reads CSVGPGHKNTEAFF. The CDR3 coding sequence is TGCAGCGTTGGACCGGGACACAAGAACACTGAAGCTTTCTTT. This chain links TRBV29-1 with TRBJ1-1; possible D gene TRBD1, 6 bases. V was shortened by 4 bases and J by 1 base, with 13 bases between the two germline ends. Germline CDR1 reads SQVTM; CDR2 reads ANQGSEA. CDR3 size: 14 residues.

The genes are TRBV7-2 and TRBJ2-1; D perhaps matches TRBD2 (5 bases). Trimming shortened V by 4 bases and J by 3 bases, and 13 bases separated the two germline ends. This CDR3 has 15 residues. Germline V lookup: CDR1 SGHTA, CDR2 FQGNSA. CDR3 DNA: TGTGCCAGCAGCTACAACCTAGGGAGCTACAATGAGCAGTTCTTC. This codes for CASSYNLGSYNEQFF.

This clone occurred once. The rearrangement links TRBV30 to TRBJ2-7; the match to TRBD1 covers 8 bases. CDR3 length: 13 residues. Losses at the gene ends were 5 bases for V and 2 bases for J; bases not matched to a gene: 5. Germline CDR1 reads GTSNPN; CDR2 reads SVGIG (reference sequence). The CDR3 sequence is CAWSPDRAYEQYF. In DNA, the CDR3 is TGTGCCTGGTCACCGGACAGGGCCTACGAGCAGTACTTC.

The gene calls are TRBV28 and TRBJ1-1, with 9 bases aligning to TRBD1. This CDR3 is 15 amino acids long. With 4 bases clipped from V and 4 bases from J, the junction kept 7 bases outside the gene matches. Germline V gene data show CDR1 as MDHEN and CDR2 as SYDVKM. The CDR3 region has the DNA TGTGCCAGCAGTTCCCACCTGACAGGGGGCACTGAAGCTTTCTTT. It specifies CASSSHLTGGTEAFF.

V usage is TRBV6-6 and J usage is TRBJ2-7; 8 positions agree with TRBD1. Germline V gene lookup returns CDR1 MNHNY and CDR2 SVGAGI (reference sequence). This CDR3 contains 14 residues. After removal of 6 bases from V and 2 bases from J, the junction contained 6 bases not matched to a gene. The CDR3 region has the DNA TGTGCCAGCAGCCGGACAGGGCCCGCCTACGAGCAGTACTTC. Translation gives CASSRTGPAYEQYF.

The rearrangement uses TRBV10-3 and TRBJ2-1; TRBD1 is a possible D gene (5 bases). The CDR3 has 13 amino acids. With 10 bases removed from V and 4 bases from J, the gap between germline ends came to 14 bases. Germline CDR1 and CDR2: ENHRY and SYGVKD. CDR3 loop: CATYDSLYNEQFF. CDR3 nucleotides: TGTGCCACATACGACAGTCTTTACAATGAGCAGTTCTTC.

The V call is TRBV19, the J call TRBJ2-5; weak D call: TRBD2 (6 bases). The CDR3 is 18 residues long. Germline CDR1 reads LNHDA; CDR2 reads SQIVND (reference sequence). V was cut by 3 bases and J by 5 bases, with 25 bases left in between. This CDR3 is CASSMVGLGSGYGETQYF. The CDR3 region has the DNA TGTGCCAGTAGTATGGTGGGGCTAGGCAGCGGGTATGGGGAGACCCAGTACTTC.

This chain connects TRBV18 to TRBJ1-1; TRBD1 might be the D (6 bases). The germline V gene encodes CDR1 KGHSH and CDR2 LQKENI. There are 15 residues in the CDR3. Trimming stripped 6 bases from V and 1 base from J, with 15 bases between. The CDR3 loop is CASSLGGGKNTEAFF. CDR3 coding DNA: TGTGCCAGCTCTCTAGGGGGAGGGAAGAACACTGAAGCTTTCTTT.

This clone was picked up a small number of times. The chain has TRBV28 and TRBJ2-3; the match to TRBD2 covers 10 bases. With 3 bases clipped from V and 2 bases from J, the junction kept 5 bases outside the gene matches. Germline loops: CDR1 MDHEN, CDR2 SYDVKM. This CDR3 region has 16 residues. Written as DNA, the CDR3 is TGTGCCAGCAGTTTCTCGCTAGCGGGGGACACAGATACGCAGTATTTT. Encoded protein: CASSFSLAGDTDTQYF.